This is a list of T cell receptor beta chains from one sample in a study of cytomegalovirus exposure and HLA in healthy donors. Profiling relied on immunoSEQ multiplex PCR, and the TCRdb table lists in-frame clones only, not all of them. The record lists around 210,000 clones, of which the ten most abundant hold roughly 1.2%. Sequencing was carried out using PBMCs. The receptors come from a girl aged 2 to 10 in good health and CMV-seropositive. Both conserved end residues are part of each CDR3. The order of the fields is D gene, J gene, V gene, CDR3 protein, CDR3 DNA. D genes are given only for firm matches.

>NA|TRBJ1-1|TRBV4-1
CASSPSKGPPEAFF
TGCGCCAGCAGCCCGTCGAAGGGGCCTCCTGAAGCTTTCTTT
>TRBD2|TRBJ2-3|TRBV4-1
CASSQGLAGRGDTQYF
TGCGCCAGCAGCCAAGGACTAGCGGGCCGGGGAGATACGCAGTATTTT
>TRBD2|TRBJ2-3|TRBV2
CASRTSGTDTQYF
TGTGCCAGCAGGACTAGCGGCACAGATACGCAGTATTTT
>TRBD1|TRBJ2-7|TRBV28
CASRPTGGYEQYF
TGTGCCAGCAGACCGACAGGGGGTTACGAGCAGTACTTC
>NA|TRBJ1-1|TRBV27
CASSLTVGTEAFF
TGTGCCAGCAGTTTAACGGTCGGCACTGAAGCTTTCTTT
>NA|TRBJ1-3|TRBV6-5
CASRSIGSGNTIYF
TGTGCCAGCAGGAGCATCGGGTCTGGAAACACCATATATTTT
>TRBD1|TRBJ2-5|TRBV6-5
CASSFTGGRETQYF
TGTGCCAGCAGCTTTACAGGGGGCCGGGAGACCCAGTACTTC
>TRBD1|TRBJ2-6|TRBV6-4
CASSDPTGAGANVLTF
TGTGCCAGCAGTGACCCAACAGGGGCTGGGGCCAACGTCCTGACTTTC
>TRBD1|TRBJ1-4|TRBV4-2
CASSHASDRSGEKLFF
TGTGCCAGCAGCCACGCTTCGGACAGGTCGGGGGAAAAACTGTTTTTT
>TRBD2|TRBJ2-5|TRBV2
CASSPPAGEETQYF
TGTGCCAGCAGTCCCCCAGCGGGAGAAGAGACCCAGTACTTC
>NA|TRBJ2-6|TRBV29-1
CSVEDRDGANVLTF
TGCAGCGTTGAAGACAGGGATGGGGCCAACGTCCTGACTTTC
>TRBD2|TRBJ2-6|TRBV4-2
CASSQVGGGSGANVLTF
TGTGCCAGCAGCCAAGTCGGGGGGGGCTCTGGGGCCAACGTCCTGACTTTC
>TRBD2|TRBJ2-2|TRBV9
CASSDILAGVTGELFF
TGTGCCAGCAGTGACATCCTAGCGGGAGTAACCGGGGAGCTGTTTTTT
>NA|TRBJ1-5|TRBV6-1
CASRDGQSSNQPQHF
TGTGCCAGCAGGGACGGACAGAGTAGCAATCAGCCCCAGCATTTT
>NA|TRBJ2-5|TRBV6-6
CASSYVSPETQYF
TGTGCCAGCAGTTATGTGTCTCCGGAGACCCAGTACTTC
>TRBD2|TRBJ2-3|TRBV27
CASRLIAGATDTQYF
TGTGCCAGCAGGTTGATAGCGGGAGCGACAGATACGCAGTATTTT